This TCR beta chain appears in the sequencing data of a study of CD4+ T cells in melanoma. A word on this clone: Its cognate antigen is unknown.

The protocol was immunoSEQ multiplex PCR, while the TCRdb copy is restricted to in-frame clones and leaves out a portion. Of about 14,000 clones in the sample, roughly two thirds are singletons; the top ten hold roughly a tenth. Study results and caveats: CD8+ T cell, macrophage and B cell function reportedly correlated with neoantigen-specific CD4+ T cells. Neoantigen-specific CD4+ T cells in melanoma reportedly had diverse differentiation states.

The CDR3 is 11 residues long. V was pared by 1 base and J by 8 bases, with 6 bases between. Looked up from germline, CDR1 is SEHNR and CDR2 is FQNEAQ (reference sequence). The specimen was cells from a culture (not recorded whether cultured in vitro). The chain is built from TRBV7-9 and TRBJ2-7; TRBD1 might be the D (5 bases). This clonotype originated in a human donor with melanoma. CDR3 DNA: TGTGCCAGCAGCTTAGAGGGGAAGCAGTACTTC. Translated: CASSLEGKQYF.